This T cell receptor (beta chain) was recorded in a study of blood T cell repertoires in COVID-19. Study details: Acute and convalescent COVID-19 samples came from the United States, Italy and Spain. In each case, the material was cDNA or gDNA derived from T cells, B-cell-depleted T cells, or PBMCs.

Source study methods: It was from reference gene primer amplification that nucleated cell counts were estimated. Libraries were prepared by immunoSEQ multiplex PCR; TCRdb keeps only in-frame clonotypes and omits some of them. V, J and clone size were drawn from that table, and D and trimming were deduced from the DNA. The sample lists 150,000 to 200,000 clones, less than 90% occurring once. V dropped 5 bases and J dropped 2; count of bases not matched to a gene: 4. CDR3 length: 15 residues. The V gene's germline CDR1 is SGHNT and CDR2 YENEEA. The clonotype comes from a woman in her 70s with acute or convalescent COVID-19. V usage is TRBV11-3 and J usage is TRBJ1-4, with 8 bases that match TRBD1. The sequenced sample consisted of peripheral blood. The CDR3 region is CASSRRQGTNEKLFF. The DNA of the CDR3 is TGTGCCAGCAGCCGACGACAGGGGACTAATGAAAAACTGTTTTTT.